The clone carrying this T cell receptor (beta chain) was seen only once. Its target is unknown. TCRdb keeps only in-frame clones here, not all; method: immunoSEQ multiplex PCR. The sample lists about 130,000 clones, approximately 91% occurring once. CDR1 is ENHRY, CDR2 SYGVKD, per germline. CDR3 size: 13 residues. Trimming left V 8 bases short and J 4 bases short, with 12 bases between. These data are taken from a study of T cell responses to AZD1222 COVID-19 vaccine. Findings and caveats of the study: None of the repertoires were sampled until the peak T cell response had passed.

This specimen was peripheral blood, taken 28 days after the second AZD1222 dose. The TCR was taken from an adult who received the AZD1222 COVID-19 vaccine. The rearrangement links TRBV10-3 to TRBJ1-3; D is possibly TRBD1 (5 bases). This CDR3 reads CAIGSQEGNTIYF. CDR3 sequence (DNA): TGTGCCATCGGTTCACAGGAAGGAAACACCATATATTTT.